Each of the 32 T cell receptor beta chains below was sequenced from the same sample in a study of blood T cells in healthy people across ages. Through a sample-barcoded 5' primer and a J-beta primer mix, a second PCR was run for about 7 to 12 cycles. A single record per CDR3 protein comes from TCRdb applying MiXCR to the 5' RACE reads. Here the sample spans approximately 490,000 distinct CDR3 sequences, 24% being singletons. The sample also formed part of further work on T cells of mothers and their children.

Specimen: blood. Receptor source: a boy younger than 18 in good health.

The V call is TRBV10-3, the J call TRBJ1-2, with a possible D match to TRBD1 (5 bases). This CDR3 comprises 17 residues. CDR1 is ENHRY and CDR2 is SYGVKD in the germline V gene. The V gene lost 4 bases and the J gene lost 0 bases, with 18 bases spanning the gap. The CDR3 reads CAISGGLGPLANYGYTF. The CDR3 DNA reads as TGTGCCATCAGTGGAGGCCTGGGACCCTTGGCTAACTATGGCTACACCTTC.

Only one count was recorded for this clonotype. The chain uses TRBV10-3 and TRBJ1-6; 7 bases are shared with TRBD1. Germline CDR1 ENHRY, CDR2 SYGVKD. J gave up 7 bases and V 0 bases, and 9 bases lay outside the gene matches. The CDR3 totals 17 residues. CDR3 nucleotide sequence: TGTGCCATCAGTGAGTCGCCGACAGGGATTCCCAATTCACCCCTCCACTTT. Amino acids: CAISESPTGIPNSPLHF.

Only a few counts were recorded for this clonotype. One end of the junction fails to match germline, which may point to a read error. The V and J genes are TRBV20-1 and TRBJ1-4; D unresolved. CDR3 size: 15 residues. Germline loops: CDR1 DFQATT, CDR2 SNEGSKA (reference sequence). CDR3 loop: CSPVGYQNPNEKPFF. The DNA for the CDR3 is TGCAGTCCGGTGGGGTATCAGAACCCTAATGAAAAACCGTTTTTT.

The chain joins TRBV5-1 to TRBJ2-5, with 15 bases matching TRBD2. The length of the CDR3 is 15 residues. V was pared by 3 bases and J by 11 bases, with 8 bases of the junction left unmatched. In germline, CDR1 is SGHRS, CDR2 YFSETQ. CDR3: CASSSGTSGRLGQYF. In DNA form, the CDR3 reads TGCGCCAGCAGCTCCGGGACTAGCGGGAGGCTTGGGCAGTACTTC.

The genes are TRBV9 and TRBJ2-4, with 8 positions matching TRBD2. V trimming: 1 base; J trimming: 0 bases; junction bases outside the gene matches: 6. The CDR3 runs 17 residues. Germline V lookup: CDR1 SGDLS, CDR2 YYNGEE. The CDR3 spells CASSVSGGSLAKNIQYF. The CDR3 DNA reads TGTGCCAGCAGCGTATCGGGGGGGAGTCTAGCCAAAAACATTCAGTACTTC.

The chain recombines TRBV28 with TRBJ2-5; the match to TRBD1 covers 9 bases. This CDR3 has 15 residues. V lost 6 bases, J lost 5 bases, and 10 bases stayed unmatched. Germline assignment: CDR1 MDHEN and CDR2 SYDVKM. CDR3 sequence (DNA): TGTGCCAGCAGCCGACTGGGACAGGGTATCGAGACCCAGTACTTC. Its translation: CASSRLGQGIETQYF.

This clonotype was seen more than once but under ten times. This chain uses TRBV2 with TRBJ2-7, with 7 bases matching TRBD1. Looked up from germline, CDR1 is SNHLY and CDR2 is FYNNEI. V dropped 6 bases and J dropped 0; count of bases not matched to a gene: 8. The length of the CDR3 is 15 residues. The CDR3 coding sequence is TGTGCCAGCAGGGCAAGACAGGGACCCTCCTACGAGCAGTACTTC. Its translation: CASRARQGPSYEQYF.

The rearrangement links TRBV7-2 to TRBJ2-7; the match to TRBD2 covers 11 bases. The germline V gene has CDR1 SGHTA and CDR2 FQGNSA. The CDR3 is 15 residues long. The V and J ends lost 5 bases and 4 bases, in that order; junction bases with no gene match: 7. In DNA form, the CDR3 reads TGTGCCAGCAGCACCCAACTAGCGGGAGTGTACGAGCAGTACTTC. It yields the protein CASSTQLAGVYEQYF.

This clonotype came up a few times. This chain joins TRBV30 and TRBJ2-7; the D is unclear. Trimming left V 5 bases short and J 0 bases short, with 5 bases between. CDR3 length: 11 residues. CDR1 GTSNPN and CDR2 SVGIG come from the germline V gene (reference sequence). CDR3 sequence reads: CAWSDSYEQYF. CDR3 in DNA: TGTGCCTGGTCCGACTCCTACGAGCAGTACTTC.

V and J are TRBV5-6 and TRBJ2-5; D is uncertain. The closer fit of TRBJ2-7 to the DNA end suggests the J call may be wrong. Germline lookup yields CDR1 SGHDT and CDR2 YYEEEE. This CDR3 spans 16 amino acids. CDR3 in DNA: TGTGCCAGCAGCTCCGTTTCGGGTTCCCCGGGCAACGAGCAGTACTTC. This gives the protein CASSSVSGSPGNEQYF.

This clonotype was seen repeatedly, ten times or more. The chain is built from TRBV20-1 and TRBJ2-1; D not certain. V was pared by 1 base and J by 3 bases, with 25 bases between. The germline V gene encodes CDR1 DFQATT and CDR2 SNEGSKA (reference sequence). The CDR3 is 19 amino acids. The DNA of the CDR3 is TGCAGTGCTAGAGTAACCTCCATGAGGCTCCAAAACATCTACAATGAGCAGTTCTTC. Translating gives CSARVTSMRLQNIYNEQFF.

This chain joins TRBV15 and TRBJ2-5; possibly TRBD1 or TRBD2 for D (6 bases each). The J call may be wrong; the DNA end is better matched by TRBJ2-7. The CDR3 is 15 amino acids. Germline V gene data show CDR1 as LNHNV and CDR2 as YYDKDF (reference sequence). This CDR3 reads CATSRGGGYSYEQYF. The CDR3 nucleotides are TGTGCCACCAGCAGAGGAGGGGGGTACTCGTACGAGCAGTACTTC.

A remark on this clonotype: A single base separates this from a much larger clone, so it may be a read error. The DNA for the CDR3 is TGCGTCAGCGTAGCCGGGACAGTGAACACTGAAGCTTTCTTT. Its protein is CVSVAGTVNTEAFF. The chain links TRBV5-1 to TRBJ1-1; 7 positions match TRBD1. The CDR3 sequence is 14 residues long. The germline CDR1 and CDR2 sequences are SGHRS and YFSETQ.

The J gene is TRBJ2-3, the V gene TRBV20-1; D possibly corresponds to TRBD2 (5 bases). The length of the CDR3 is 17 residues. The V and J ends lost 0 bases and 0 bases respectively, with 16 bases between them. The V gene's germline CDR1 is DFQATT and CDR2 SNEGSKA (reference sequence). CDR3 sequence (DNA): TGCAGTGCTAGAGATTTCCGGGATATGTCTAGCACAGATACGCAGTATTTT. This encodes CSARDFRDMSSTDTQYF.

The genes are TRBV4-1 and TRBJ2-5; maybe TRBD1 (5 bases). The germline CDR1 and CDR2 sequences are MGHRA and YSYEKL. The CDR3 runs 14 residues. V shed 1 base and J shed 7 bases, with 13 bases lying between them. The CDR3 region has the DNA TGCGCCAGCAGCCAAGGGCAGGGCGGCGCGACCCAGTACTTC. Translated: CASSQGQGGATQYF.

The chain couples TRBV11-2 to TRBJ2-1; the D call may be TRBD1 or TRBD2 (6 bases each). Trimming took off 5 bases at V and 8 bases at J, with 16 bases between the two ends. CDR1 is SGHAT, CDR2 FQNNGV, per germline. The CDR3 covers 14 residues. This CDR3 is CASSDTGRRHEQFF. The CDR3 DNA is TGTGCCAGCAGCGACACAGGGAGGAGGCATGAGCAGTTCTTC.

This chain uses TRBV28 with TRBJ1-6; 7 positions match TRBD1. This CDR3 contains 15 residues. The germline V gene encodes CDR1 MDHEN and CDR2 SYDVKM. V shed 5 bases, J shed 8 bases, and the junction held 9 bases outside the gene matches. The CDR3 DNA reads TGTGCCAGCAGTGAATCGGGACAGTTCTATTCACCCCTCCACTTT. Amino acid sequence: CASSESGQFYSPLHF.

This rearrangement joins TRBV9 to TRBJ1-4; D might be TRBD1 (5 bases). Germline V gene sequence: CDR1 SGDLS, CDR2 YYNGEE. The CDR3 extends over 16 amino acids. Trimming took 0 bases from V and 4 from J, leaving 13 bases between them. CDR3 amino acids: CASSVEGRGRNEKLFF. CDR3 DNA: TGTGCCAGCAGCGTAGAGGGGAGGGGACGTAATGAAAAACTGTTTTTT. Looking up the rest from reference TRBV9 and TRBJ1-4 gives the full variable domain: DSGVTQTPKHLITATGQRVTLRCSPRSGDLSVYWYQQSLDQGLQFLIQYYNGEERAKGNILERFSAQQFPDLHSELNLSSLELGDSALYFCASSVEGRGRNEKLFFGSGTQLSVL.

The chain joins TRBV12-3 or TRBV12-4 to TRBJ2-2, with D unresolved. This CDR3 spans 13 amino acids. Trimming shortened V by 6 bases and J by 2 bases, and 7 bases separated the two germline ends. The CDR3 is CASSPINTGELFF. The CDR3 bases are TGTGCCAGCAGCCCAATTAACACCGGGGAGCTGTTTTTT.

This clonotype came up many times. The chain is built from TRBV9 and TRBJ2-7, with 10 bases that match TRBD1. Germline trimming cut 4 bases from V and 7 bases from J; bases unmatched to any gene: 8. The V gene's germline CDR1 is SGDLS and CDR2 YYNGEE. This CDR3 contains 14 residues. CDR3 coding DNA: TGTGCCAGCAGCCAGGGACAGGGGCCGCGAGAGCAGTACTTC. Protein sequence: CASSQGQGPREQYF.

The V gene is TRBV20-1, the J gene TRBJ2-3; 10 bases agree with TRBD1. CDR3 length: 14 residues. Germline CDR1 reads DFQATT; CDR2 reads SNEGSKA (reference sequence). V lost 3 bases and J lost 5; bases outside the gene matches: 5. Here the CDR3 reads CSASEGQGQDTQYF. The CDR3 region has the DNA TGCAGTGCTAGCGAGGGACAGGGGCAAGATACGCAGTATTTT.

This clonotype was recorded a few times. The genes are TRBV7-9 and TRBJ1-5; D may be TRBD1 (5 bases). Deletions cut 1 base from V and 5 bases from J, with 9 bases between. CDR3 size: 14 residues. The germline V gene encodes CDR1 SEHNR and CDR2 FQNEAQ (reference sequence). The CDR3 DNA reads TGTGCCAGCAGCTTAGGCATGGGGGATCAGCCCCAGCATTTT. Amino acid sequence: CASSLGMGDQPQHF.

This clonotype was counted only a few times. The V gene is TRBV9, the J gene TRBJ2-7; D is possibly TRBD1 (5 bases). V was shortened by 3 bases and J by 5 bases, with 9 bases between the two germline ends. CDR3 length: 12 residues. Germline-derived CDR1 and CDR2 are SGDLS and YYNGEE. The CDR3 sequence is CASSGPGNEQYF. In nucleotides, the CDR3 is TGTGCCAGCAGCGGCCCAGGGAACGAGCAGTACTTC.

This clonotype came up many times. The genes are TRBV15 and TRBJ2-7, with D perhaps TRBD1 or TRBD2 (6 bases each). Germline V CDR1 and CDR2: LNHNV, YYDKDF (reference sequence). The CDR3 totals 14 residues. Trimming removed 0 bases at V and 6 bases at J, with 12 bases between. CDR3 nucleotides: TGTGCCACCAGCAGAGATGTCGGAGGGGGCGAGCAGTACTTC. It translates to CATSRDVGGGEQYF. Full variable domain (rest looked up from reference TRBV15 and TRBJ2-7): DAMVIQNPRYQVTQFGKPVTLSCSQTLNHNVMYWYQQKSSQAPKLLFHYYDKDFNNEADTPDNFQSRRPNTSFCFLDIRSPGLGDTAMYLCATSRDVGGGEQYFGPGTRLTVT.

The V gene is TRBV7-2, the J gene TRBJ2-1, with D uncertain. The CDR3 sequence is 12 residues long. Germline CDR1 is SGHTA and CDR2 is FQGNSA. V was trimmed by 1 base and J by 12 bases, leaving 10 bases between them. The CDR3, as DNA: TGTGCCAGCAGCTTAGAGACCAAGGGGCAGTTCTTC. This codes for CASSLETKGQFF.

This clonotype has a single count. CDR3 DNA: TGTGCCAGCAGTGGGGTTAGCGGGGGAAGCAAAAACATTCAGTACTTC. Translating gives CASSGVSGGSKNIQYF. The gene calls are TRBV2 and TRBJ2-4, with TRBD2 matching 9 bases. The V segment lost 4 bases and the J segment 3 bases; nucleotides outside the gene matches: 7. Germline loops: CDR1 SNHLY, CDR2 FYNNEI. The CDR3 is 16 amino acids.

This clonotype was detected only a few times. The chain links TRBV20-1 to TRBJ2-5; D ambiguous. The DNA matches TRBJ2-1 better at its end, which makes the J call doubtful. The CDR3 length is 12 residues. The germline CDR1 and CDR2 sequences are DFQATT and SNEGSKA (reference sequence). Here the CDR3 reads CSARTGSNEQFF. In nucleotides, the CDR3 is TGCAGTGCTAGAACCGGGTCCAATGAGCAGTTCTTC.

This clonotype was counted between two and nine times. At one end, the junction sequence differs from germline, possibly due to a read error. The chain links TRBV28 to TRBJ2-7; 8 positions match TRBD2. This CDR3 spans 15 amino acids. Per the germline V gene, CDR1 is MDHEN and CDR2 is SYDVKM. CDR3 nucleotides: TGTGCCAGCAGTCCTGGGGGTATTGGAGCGGGAGAATTCCACTTC. As protein: CASSPGGIGAGEFHF. The whole variable domain, filled in from reference TRBV28 and TRBJ2-7, reads DVKVTQSSRYLVKRTGEKVFLECVQDMDHENMFWYRQDPGLGLRLIYFSYDVKMKEKGDIPEGYSVSREKKERFSLILESASTNQTSMYLCASSPGGIGAGEFHFGPGTRLTVT.

This clonotype turned up a few times. V and J are TRBV7-3 and TRBJ2-2, with 9 bases fitting TRBD1. Germline trimming cut 1 base from V and 6 bases from J; bases unmatched to any gene: 6. The V gene's germline CDR1 is SGHTA and CDR2 FQGTGA. The CDR3 contains 16 residues. The CDR3 protein is CASSLKGGQGSGELFF. CDR3 DNA: TGTGCCAGCAGCTTAAAGGGTGGACAGGGGTCCGGGGAGCTGTTTTTT.

This clonotype was detected a few times. V usage is TRBV20-1 and J usage is TRBJ2-7; 14 positions agree with TRBD2. CDR1 is DFQATT and CDR2 is SNEGSKA in the germline V gene (reference sequence). The CDR3 has 16 residues. Germline trimming cut 6 bases from V and 6 bases from J; bases unmatched to any gene: 13. The CDR3 nucleotides read TGCAGTGCCCCGGGACTAGCGGGAGTAGTAGAAGTCGAGCAGTACTTC. It translates to CSAPGLAGVVEVEQYF.

The rearrangement uses TRBV11-2 and TRBJ2-3; D could derive from TRBD1 or TRBD2 (6 bases each). Germline CDR1 is SGHAT and CDR2 is FQNNGV. V was shortened by 5 bases and J by 4 bases, with 19 bases between the two germline ends. This CDR3 comprises 16 residues. The CDR3 coding sequence is TGTGCCAGCAGCCGAAACCCGCCGGGGGCAGCAGATACGCAGTATTTT. It encodes CASSRNPPGAADTQYF.

Only a few counts were recorded for this clonotype. The chain couples TRBV5-5 to TRBJ2-7; 12 nucleotides align to TRBD1. From germline, CDR1 is SGHKS and CDR2 YYEKEE (reference sequence). The junction had 9 bases not matched to a gene; V was cut back by 4 bases and J by 7 bases. The CDR3 has 15 amino acids. CDR3 residues: CASSLGDRGPQEQYF. In nucleotides, the CDR3 is TGTGCCAGCAGCCTAGGGGACAGGGGGCCTCAAGAGCAGTACTTC.